The sequence of this T cell receptor (beta chain) was determined in a study of T cell responses to AZD1222 COVID-19 vaccine. Study results and limitations: The sample set comprised mostly white British donors with more females, and clonal diversity was possibly underestimated. Baseline seropositivity occurred in only a handful of AZD1222 recipients. Elevations in Spike-specific TCR breadth and depth followed administration of two AZD1222 doses. Spike regions recognized by vaccine-associated CD4 TCRs spanned the protein, led by 160-218 and 743-854.

Germline V gives CDR1 GTSNPN, CDR2 SVGIG (reference sequence). The CDR3 covers 12 residues. Trimming took 5 bases from V and 2 from J, leaving 7 bases between them. The data were produced by immunoSEQ multiplex PCR, yet TCRdb's version contains in-frame clones alone and is incomplete. The sample shows fewer than 130,000 clones, 85% to 95% of them seen only once. Note on this clone: The antigen is unknown.

This TCR was sampled from an adult in good health. The chain combines TRBV30 with TRBJ2-1, with D tentatively TRBD1 (6 bases). Sequenced material: peripheral blood, taken on day 0 of AZD1222 vaccination. CDR3 bases: TGTGCCTGGGACAGGACCTACAATGAGCAGTTCTTC. It codes for CAWDRTYNEQFF.